This T cell receptor beta chain was documented in a study of cytomegalovirus exposure and HLA in healthy donors. Broader study findings: A later analysis showed that HLA-associated TCR beta chains had undergone more clonal expansion than equally common others. A later analysis found most CMV-associated TCR beta chains apparently HLA-restricted. Later genetic work tied a missense DCLRE1C variant to beta-chain V and J trimming.

The CDR3 runs 14 residues. The V gene's germline CDR1 is MDHEN and CDR2 SYDVKM. The trim removed 1 base at V and 5 bases at J, leaving 4 bases unmatched. The PCR ran on 60 Vbeta and 13 Jbeta primers. The table came from immunoSEQ multiplex PCR; TCRdb's copy has only in-frame clones and leaves some out. The repertoire has 55,000 to 80,000 clones, about 70% of them found once; the top ten carry under 2.5%. The count of this clone is one. As yet, its antigen is unknown. This sequence originates from a woman aged 25 to 39 in good health and CMV-seronegative. Sequences were obtained from PBMCs. The gene calls are TRBV28 and TRBJ2-5; 7 bases line up with TRBD1. For the CDR3, the DNA is TGTGCCAGCAGTTTATTACAGGGGTGGGAGACCCAGTACTTC. This codes for CASSLLQGWETQYF.